The 15 T cell receptor beta chains in this list originate from one sample, sequenced in a study of T cells in Graves' hyperthyroidism and ophthalmopathy. Regions amplified from RNA transcripts were the TCR beta CDR3 regions. The TCR CDR3 was amplified in a first-round RT-PCR using the HTBI primer set. MiXCR, applied by TCRdb to the multiplex PCR reads, yields one record per CDR3 protein. The data show approximately 430,000 distinct CDR3 sequences, about 14% seen once. Input material: blood. These receptors all come from a man in his late teens or twenties with Graves' ophthalmopathy.

The sample holds many counts of this clonotype. V and J are TRBV24-1 and TRBJ1-2; no clear D. In germline, CDR1 is KGHDR, CDR2 SFDVKD. The V end was cut by 4 bases, the J end by 0 bases, with 5 bases between. The CDR3 sequence is 13 residues long. The CDR3 nucleotides are TGTGCCACCAGTGACCACTCTAACTATGGCTACACCTTC. Protein: CATSDHSNYGYTF.

V gene TRBV12-5 combines with J gene TRBJ2-2, with D unclear. The V end lost 0 bases, the J end lost 6 bases, and 5 bases lay between the germline ends. Germline CDR1 is LGHNT and CDR2 is FRNRAP. The CDR3 sequence is 13 residues long. The CDR3 nucleotides read TGTGCTAGTGGTTTGGTCGTATCCGGGGAGCTGTTTTTT. Protein product: CASGLVVSGELFF.

As DNA, the CDR3 is TGTGCCAGCAGCTTGACTCTAGCGGGCGGCGGTGAGCAGTTCTTC. This sequence encodes CASSLTLAGGGEQFF. V and J are TRBV7-2 and TRBJ2-1, with 8 bases that match TRBD2. Germline lookup yields CDR1 SGHTA and CDR2 FQGNSA. The CDR3 sequence is 15 residues long. Unmatched junction bases numbered 10, after V lost 3 bases and J lost 9 bases.

V gene TRBV11-3 combines with J gene TRBJ2-4; a possible D gene is TRBD2 (5 bases). Germline V lookup: CDR1 SGHNT, CDR2 YENEEA. The CDR3 runs 16 residues. V dropped 5 bases and J dropped 2 bases, with 16 bases sitting between them. The CDR3 is CASSPLGVETKNIQYF. For the CDR3, the DNA is TGTGCCAGCAGCCCCCTCGGGGTTGAAACCAAAAACATTCAGTACTTC.

This clonotype was seen repeatedly, ten times or more. The J gene is TRBJ2-1, the V gene TRBV5-5; TRBD2 agrees at 9 bases. The CDR3 totals 15 residues. CDR1 SGHKS and CDR2 YYEKEE come from the germline V gene (reference sequence). V lost 3 bases and J lost 5; bases outside the gene matches: 6. The chain's CDR3 is CASSWPSGADNEQFF. As DNA, the CDR3 is TGTGCCAGCAGCTGGCCTAGCGGGGCTGACAATGAGCAGTTCTTC.

At least ten counts were recorded for this clonotype. V and J are TRBV5-1 and TRBJ2-1; D is ambiguous. CDR1 is SGHRS and CDR2 is YFSETQ in the germline V gene. Trimming stripped 3 bases from V and 5 bases from J, with 15 bases between. The CDR3 has 15 amino acids. The CDR3 region has the DNA TGCGCCAGCAGCTCAAGACCTGAACCCAACAATGAGCAGTTCTTC. Amino acids: CASSSRPEPNNEQFF.

The V and J genes are TRBV19 and TRBJ1-6; no firm D call. Deletions cut 2 bases from V and 0 bases from J, with 11 bases between. The CDR3 contains 17 residues. Germline V lookup: CDR1 LNHDA, CDR2 SQIVND (reference sequence). The CDR3 nucleotides read TGTGCCAGTAGTATACCCGCCGGATTCTCCTATAATTCACCCCTCCACTTT. Translated, it gives CASSIPAGFSYNSPLHF.

The gene calls are TRBV10-3 and TRBJ1-1; D is perhaps TRBD1 (5 bases). Germline-derived CDR1 and CDR2 are ENHRY and SYGVKD. V was cut by 6 bases and J by 7 bases, with 15 bases left in between. The CDR3 covers 13 residues. The DNA of the CDR3 is TGTGCCATCAGCGGGGGTGGGGTACGTGAAGCTTTCTTT. Translating it yields CAISGGGVREAFF.

This clonotype was seen at least ten times. This chain links TRBV5-1 with TRBJ1-1; no firm D call. The V end was cut by 4 bases, the J end by 4 bases, with 11 bases between. Germline V CDR1 and CDR2: SGHRS, YFSETQ. The CDR3 is 13 amino acids. CDR3 amino acids: CASSPQVSTEAFF. For the CDR3, the DNA is TGCGCCAGCAGCCCCCAGGTCTCCACTGAAGCTTTCTTT.

This clonotype was seen just once. Being one base from a much bigger clone, this may be a read error. The genes are TRBV2 and TRBJ1-2, with a possible D match to TRBD1 (6 bases). There are 11 residues in the CDR3. Trimming cost V 10 bases and J 4 bases, with 10 bases left between them. In germline, CDR1 is SNHLY, CDR2 FYNNEI. CDR3 amino acids: CAITGIYGYTF. The CDR3 DNA follows: TGTGCCATCACAGGGATCTATGGCTACACCTTC. Complete variable domain (other parts from reference TRBV2 and TRBJ1-2): EPEVTQTPSHQVTQMGQEVILRCVPISNHLYFYWYRQILGQKVEFLVSFYNNEISEKSEIFDDQFSVERPDGSNFTLKIRSTKLEDSAMYFCAITGIYGYTFGSGTRLTVV.

On this clonotype itself: A much larger clone lies a single base off, so this may be a read error. This chain connects TRBV5-1 to TRBJ1-1; 7 bases agree with TRBD1. Germline V gives CDR1 SGHRS, CDR2 YFSETQ. The CDR3 spans 14 residues. The junction had 7 bases not matched to a gene; V was cut back by 2 bases and J by 6 bases. The CDR3 region is CASSFGQANAEAFF. CDR3 nucleotide sequence: TGCGCCAGCAGCTTCGGACAGGCAAACGCTGAAGCTTTCTTT.

This clonotype was observed many times. The chain combines TRBV20-1 with TRBJ2-3, with TRBD2 as a possible D gene (5 bases). Germline CDR1 and CDR2: DFQATT and SNEGSKA (reference sequence). The CDR3 is made up of 11 amino acids. V lost 7 bases and J lost 3, with 8 bases in between. The CDR3 here is CSVPGTDTQYF. Here the CDR3 DNA reads TGCAGTGTTCCGGGGACAGATACGCAGTATTTT.

A few counts support this clonotype. The CDR3 DNA reads TGTGCCAGCAGCTCGGGACAAGGGGTCTATGGCTACACCTTC. It codes for CASSSGQGVYGYTF. The gene calls are TRBV7-8 and TRBJ1-2, with a possible D match to TRBD1 (6 bases). Per the germline V gene, CDR1 is SGHVS and CDR2 is FQNEAQ. This CDR3 is built from 14 residues. V shed 4 bases and J shed 4 bases, with 13 bases lying between them.

This clonotype was seen many times. The V and J genes are TRBV20-1 and TRBJ1-6, with a possible D match to TRBD1 (6 bases). The CDR3 extends over 16 amino acids. Trimming cost V 1 base and J 0 bases, with 10 bases left between them. Per germline, CDR1 DFQATT and CDR2 SNEGSKA (reference sequence). CDR3 amino acids: CSARVTGSSYNSPLHF. The CDR3 nucleotides read TGCAGTGCTAGAGTCACAGGGAGCTCCTATAATTCACCCCTCCACTTT.

This clonotype showed up many times. The chain combines TRBV3-1 with TRBJ1-3, with D uncertain. V gave up 2 bases and J gave up 4 bases, with 12 bases separating them. Germline lookup yields CDR1 LGHDT and CDR2 YNNKEL (reference sequence). The CDR3 contains 15 residues. The CDR3 nucleotides read TGTGCCAGCAGCCAACTTCCGGGCCAAGGAAACACCATATATTTT. It is translated as CASSQLPGQGNTIYF.